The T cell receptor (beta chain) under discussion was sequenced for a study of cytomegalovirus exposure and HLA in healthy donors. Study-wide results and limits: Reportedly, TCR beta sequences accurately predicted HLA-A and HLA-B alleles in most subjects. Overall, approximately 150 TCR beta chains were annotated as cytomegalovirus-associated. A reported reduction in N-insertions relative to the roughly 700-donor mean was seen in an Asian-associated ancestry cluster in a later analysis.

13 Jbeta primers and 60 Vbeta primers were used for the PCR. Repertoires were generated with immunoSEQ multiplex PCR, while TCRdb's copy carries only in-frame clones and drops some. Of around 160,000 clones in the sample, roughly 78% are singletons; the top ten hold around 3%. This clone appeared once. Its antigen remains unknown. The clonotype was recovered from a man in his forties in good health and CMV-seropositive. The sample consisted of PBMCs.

The CDR3 DNA reads as TGTGCCAGCAGCTTCAGGGGGGCTAAAGAGACCCAGTACTTC. It is translated as CASSFRGAKETQYF. V is TRBV7-3 and J is TRBJ2-5; the D gene is possibly TRBD1 (7 bases). Germline assignment: CDR1 SGHTA and CDR2 FQGTGA. Trimming took 3 bases from V and 3 from J, leaving 11 bases between them. The CDR3 is 14 residues long.